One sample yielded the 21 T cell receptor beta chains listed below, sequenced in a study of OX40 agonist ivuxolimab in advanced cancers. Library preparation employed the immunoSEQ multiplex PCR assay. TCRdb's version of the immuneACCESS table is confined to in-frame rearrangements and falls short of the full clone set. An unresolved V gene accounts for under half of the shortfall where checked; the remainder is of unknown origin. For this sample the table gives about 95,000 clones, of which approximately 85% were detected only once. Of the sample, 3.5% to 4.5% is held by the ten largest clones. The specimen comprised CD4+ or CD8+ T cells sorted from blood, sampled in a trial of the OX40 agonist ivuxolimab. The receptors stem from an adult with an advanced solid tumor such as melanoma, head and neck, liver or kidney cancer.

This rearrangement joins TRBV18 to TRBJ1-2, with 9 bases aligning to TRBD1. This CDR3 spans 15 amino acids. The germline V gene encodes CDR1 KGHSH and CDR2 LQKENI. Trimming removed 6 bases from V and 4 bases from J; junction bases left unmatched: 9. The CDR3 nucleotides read TGTGCCAGCTCGCCGTCGACAGGGGGAGGCTATGGCTACACCTTC. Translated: CASSPSTGGGYGYTF.

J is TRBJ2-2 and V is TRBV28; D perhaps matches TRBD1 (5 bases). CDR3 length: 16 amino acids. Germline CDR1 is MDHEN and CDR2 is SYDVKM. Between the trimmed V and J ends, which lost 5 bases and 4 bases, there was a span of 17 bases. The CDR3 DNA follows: TGTGCCAGCAGTCTAGACAGCGTCTCGGGCACCGGGGAGCTGTTTTTT. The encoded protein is CASSLDSVSGTGELFF.

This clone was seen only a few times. The CDR3: CASSMIAGNTEAFF. As DNA, the CDR3 is TGTGCCAGCAGCATGATTGCGGGGAACACTGAAGCTTTCTTT. This chain uses TRBV7-6 with TRBJ1-1; D gene ambiguous. CDR1 and CDR2 (germline): SGHVS, FNYEAQ. The CDR3 has 14 residues. The V gene lost 5 bases and the J gene lost 1 base, with 11 bases spanning the gap.

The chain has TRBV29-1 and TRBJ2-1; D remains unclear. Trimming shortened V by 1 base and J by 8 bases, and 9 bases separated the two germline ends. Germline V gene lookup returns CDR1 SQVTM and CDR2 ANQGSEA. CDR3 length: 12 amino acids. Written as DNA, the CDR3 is TGCAGCGTTGAAGGACCCCGGTATGAGCAGTTCTTC. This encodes CSVEGPRYEQFF.

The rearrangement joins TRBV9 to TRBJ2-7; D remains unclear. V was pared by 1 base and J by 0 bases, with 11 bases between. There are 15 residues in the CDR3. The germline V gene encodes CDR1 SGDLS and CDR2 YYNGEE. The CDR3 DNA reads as TGTGCCAGCAGCGTATCACCGGTACCCTCCTACGAGCAGTACTTC. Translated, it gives CASSVSPVPSYEQYF.

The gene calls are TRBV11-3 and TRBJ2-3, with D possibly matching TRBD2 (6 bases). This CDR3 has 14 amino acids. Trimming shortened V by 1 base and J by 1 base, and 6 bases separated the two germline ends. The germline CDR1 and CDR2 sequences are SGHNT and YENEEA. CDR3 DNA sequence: TGTGCCAGCAGCTTAGGGGGGGGCACAGATACGCAGTATTTT. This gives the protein CASSLGGGTDTQYF.

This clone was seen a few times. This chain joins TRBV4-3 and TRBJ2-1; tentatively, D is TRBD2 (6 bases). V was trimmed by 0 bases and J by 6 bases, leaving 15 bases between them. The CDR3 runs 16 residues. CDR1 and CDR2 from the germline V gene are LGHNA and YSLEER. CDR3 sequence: CASSQDPGGVSNEQFF. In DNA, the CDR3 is TGCGCCAGCAGCCAAGATCCGGGCGGGGTTAGCAATGAGCAGTTCTTC.

The CDR3 DNA is TGCGCCAGCAGCCAAGTGCCACTGAACACTGAAGCTTTCTTT. Translated: CASSQVPLNTEAFF. The J gene is TRBJ1-1, the V gene TRBV4-1, with D uncertain. The ends were cut back, 1 base at V and 0 bases at J, with 6 bases in the middle. The CDR3 contains 14 residues. CDR1 and CDR2 (germline): MGHRA, YSYEKL.

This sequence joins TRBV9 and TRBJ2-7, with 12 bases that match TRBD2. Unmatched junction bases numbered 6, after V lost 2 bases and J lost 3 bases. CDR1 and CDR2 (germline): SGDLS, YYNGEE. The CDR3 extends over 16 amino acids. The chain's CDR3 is CASSVGTSGRIYEQYF. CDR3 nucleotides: TGTGCCAGCAGCGTCGGGACTAGCGGGCGCATCTACGAGCAGTACTTC.

CDR3 residues: CASSPDRVAYEQYF. CDR3 nucleotide sequence: TGTGCCAGCAGCCCAGACAGGGTCGCCTACGAGCAGTACTTC. The gene calls are TRBV7-9 and TRBJ2-7; 7 bases fit TRBD1. The CDR3 is made up of 14 amino acids. Per germline, CDR1 SEHNR and CDR2 FQNEAQ (reference sequence). The V and J ends lost 5 bases and 2 bases, in that order; junction bases with no gene match: 6.

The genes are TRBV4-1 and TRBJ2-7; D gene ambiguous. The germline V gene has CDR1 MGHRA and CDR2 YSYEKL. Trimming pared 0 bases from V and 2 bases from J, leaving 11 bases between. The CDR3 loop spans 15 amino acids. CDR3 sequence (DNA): TGCGCCAGCAGCCAAGATCGGTATGTGACCTACGAGCAGTACTTC. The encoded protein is CASSQDRYVTYEQYF.

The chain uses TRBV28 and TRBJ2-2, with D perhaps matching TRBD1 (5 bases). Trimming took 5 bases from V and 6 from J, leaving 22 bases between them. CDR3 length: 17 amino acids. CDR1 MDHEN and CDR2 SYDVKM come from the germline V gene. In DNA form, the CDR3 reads TGTGCCAGCAGTAGGGCGGTGTCTCTCAGGGAACCCGGGGAGCTGTTTTTT. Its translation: CASSRAVSLREPGELFF.

The CDR3 reads CALSLGPDYEQYF. For the CDR3, the DNA is TGTGCCTTATCTCTCGGCCCGGACTACGAGCAGTACTTC. V and J are TRBV5-4 and TRBJ2-7; no clear D gene. The germline V gene has CDR1 SGHNT and CDR2 YYREEE (reference sequence). V shed 10 bases and J shed 3 bases, with 17 bases lying between them. The CDR3 loop spans 13 amino acids.

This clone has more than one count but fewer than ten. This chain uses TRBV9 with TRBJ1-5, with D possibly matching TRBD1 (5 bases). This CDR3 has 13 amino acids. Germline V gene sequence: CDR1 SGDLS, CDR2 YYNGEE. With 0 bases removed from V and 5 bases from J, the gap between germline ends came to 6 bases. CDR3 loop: CASSVAGDQPQHF. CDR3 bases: TGTGCCAGCAGCGTAGCGGGGGATCAGCCCCAGCATTTT. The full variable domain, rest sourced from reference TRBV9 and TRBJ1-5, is DSGVTQTPKHLITATGQRVTLRCSPRSGDLSVYWYQQSLDQGLQFLIQYYNGEERAKGNILERFSAQQFPDLHSELNLSSLELGDSALYFCASSVAGDQPQHFGDGTRLSIL.

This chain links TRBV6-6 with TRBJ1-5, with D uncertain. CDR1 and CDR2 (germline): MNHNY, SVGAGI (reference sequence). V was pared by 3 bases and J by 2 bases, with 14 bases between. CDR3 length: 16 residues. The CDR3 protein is CASSYGGSLGNQPQHF. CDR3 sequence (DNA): TGTGCCAGCAGTTATGGCGGGTCCTTAGGCAATCAGCCCCAGCATTTT.

Here the CDR3 reads CASSQENYPDTYEQYF. The CDR3 bases are TGTGCCAGCAGCCAAGAGAATTACCCGGATACCTACGAGCAGTACTTC. The chain combines TRBV4-2 with TRBJ2-7, with no clear D. This CDR3 region has 16 residues. Germline CDR1 reads LGHNA; CDR2 reads YNFKEQ. Between the trimmed V and J ends, which lost 0 bases and 2 bases, there was a span of 14 bases.

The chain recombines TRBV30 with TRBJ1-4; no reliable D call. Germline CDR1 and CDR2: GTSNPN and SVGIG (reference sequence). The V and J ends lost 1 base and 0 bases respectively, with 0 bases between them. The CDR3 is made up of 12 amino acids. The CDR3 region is CAWSATNEKLFF. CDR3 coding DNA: TGTGCCTGGAGTGCAACTAATGAAAAACTGTTTTTT.

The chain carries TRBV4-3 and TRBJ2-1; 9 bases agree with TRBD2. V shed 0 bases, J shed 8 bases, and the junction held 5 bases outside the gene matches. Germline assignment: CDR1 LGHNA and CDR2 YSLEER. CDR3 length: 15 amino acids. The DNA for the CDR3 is TGCGCCAGCAGCCAAGAAACTAGCGGGTATTATGAGCAGTTCTTC. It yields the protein CASSQETSGYYEQFF.

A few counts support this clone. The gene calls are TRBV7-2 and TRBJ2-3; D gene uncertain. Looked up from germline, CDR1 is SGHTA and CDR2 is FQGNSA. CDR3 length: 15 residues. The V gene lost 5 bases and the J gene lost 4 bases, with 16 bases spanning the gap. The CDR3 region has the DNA TGTGCCAGCAGCCCATCGGGTGGCCGGGCAGATACGCAGTATTTT. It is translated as CASSPSGGRADTQYF.

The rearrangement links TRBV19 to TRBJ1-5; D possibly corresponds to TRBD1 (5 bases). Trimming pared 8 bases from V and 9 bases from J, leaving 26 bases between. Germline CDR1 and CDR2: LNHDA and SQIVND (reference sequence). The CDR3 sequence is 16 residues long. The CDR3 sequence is CASRNALGQAHRPQHF. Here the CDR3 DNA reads TGTGCCAGTCGGAACGCTTTGGGGCAGGCGCATCGGCCCCAGCATTTT.

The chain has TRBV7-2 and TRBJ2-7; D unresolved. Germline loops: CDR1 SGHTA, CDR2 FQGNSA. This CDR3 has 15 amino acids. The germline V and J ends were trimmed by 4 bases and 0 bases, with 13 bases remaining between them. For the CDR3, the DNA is TGTGCCAGCAGCTGGGTTGCCAGGTCCTCCTACGAGCAGTACTTC. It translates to CASSWVARSSYEQYF.